A selection of T cell receptor beta chains follows, all from one sample in a study of blood T cell repertoires in COVID-19. The assay was immunoSEQ multiplex PCR, and TCRdb's table has in-frame clones only and misses some. The table has around 360,000 clones, over 75% seen once. Sample: PBMCs or T cells enriched from blood (not recorded which). The receptors shown here come from a woman in her twenties or thirties who had recovered from COVID-19. CDR3s leave out the opening cysteine and the closing phenylalanine or tryptophan. Fields, in order: V gene, J gene, CDR3 protein.

TRBV24-1	TRBJ1-5	ATSDTTRNQPQH
TRBV2	TRBJ1-6	ASSREDNSPLH
TRBV6-5	TRBJ2-2	ASSYSRGGTGELF
TRBV3-1/TRBV3-2	TRBJ2-3	ASSQLAGKRTDTQY
TRBV19	TRBJ1-1	ASSARVTEAF
TRBV29-1	TRBJ2-5	SVGPRPGLDRYQETQY
TRBV27	TRBJ2-7	ASSSRGAGGNYEQY
TRBV19	TRBJ1-3	ASSIREGGNTIY
TRBV5-1	TRBJ2-7	ASTPLGGIPYEQY
TRBV6-5	TRBJ1-3	ASIETAELNTIY
TRBV12-3/TRBV12-4	TRBJ1-2	ASRQQGNGYT
TRBV5-4	TRBJ1-2	ASSPGQGNYGYT
TRBV7-6	TRBJ2-3	ASSLTSGGADTQY
TRBV10-2	TRBJ1-5	ASSAGVQPQH
TRBV27	TRBJ1-6	ASSYYPPYQGGALH
TRBV5-1	TRBJ2-2	ASSPGGGPITGELF
TRBV11-1	TRBJ1-1	ASSLQYRGTEAF
TRBV11-1	TRBJ2-5	ASRRRTSGSRETQY
TRBV27	TRBJ1-6	ASSLTGQFLSPLH
TRBV7-2	TRBJ2-1	ASSYSRSSYNEQF
TRBV13	TRBJ2-7	ASSWRAGNYEQY
TRBV3-1/TRBV3-2	TRBJ2-7	ASSQGLAADEQY
TRBV21-1	TRBJ1-6	ASSFRDRN
TRBV6-5	TRBJ2-3	ASSYGTGVLGDTQY
TRBV19	TRBJ1-3	ASSIGTVSGNTIY
TRBV3-1/TRBV3-2	TRBJ2-1	ASSPWTRFGEQF
TRBV7-9	TRBJ2-2	ASSGWTGGTGELF
TRBV24-1	TRBJ1-2	ATSDPQLGGGYGYT
TRBV5-5	TRBJ1-5	ASSFTEGGQPQH
TRBV7-9	TRBJ2-1	ASSSVPLTFPF
TRBV5-5	TRBJ1-4	ASSDTRDSNEKLF
TRBV5-1	TRBJ1-1	ASSLVAMNTEAF
TRBV7-9	TRBJ2-2	ASSQAGGRLNTGELF
TRBV7-2	TRBJ2-1	ASSPQGVGARHEQF
TRBV25-1	TRBJ1-2	ASSESIPTGGYT
TRBV19	TRBJ2-5	ASSMRVGETQY
TRBV9	TRBJ2-7	ASSYTSGGFYEQY
TRBV6-5	TRBJ1-2	ASSYRTGSTYGYT
TRBV6-5	TRBJ1-1	ASDLGQGWTEAF
TRBV3-1/TRBV3-2	TRBJ2-5	ASSTWTSGGLKETQY
TRBV3-1/TRBV3-2	TRBJ1-2	ASSVGTGVVYGYT
TRBV3-1/TRBV3-2	TRBJ1-1	ASSPRESEAF
TRBV7-9	TRBJ2-3	ASSLVWAGSTDTQY
TRBV2	TRBJ1-1	ASSTLPNTEAF
TRBV5-1	TRBJ2-1	ASSSALAGVAEQF
TRBV5-1	TRBJ2-7	ASSVGDRTYEQY
TRBV5-1	TRBJ2-1	ASSLSGNDVDEQF
TRBV11-2	TRBJ1-4	ASSLDTSTTNEKLF
TRBV3-1/TRBV3-2	TRBJ2-1	ASSQDLAGVTPSYNEQF
TRBV23-1	TRBJ1-5	ASSLVKGLPRDYSNQPQH
TRBV10-3	TRBJ1-1	AISERQGAFAEAF
TRBV29-1	TRBJ1-2	SVEGGTGKGYT
TRBV5-6	TRBJ2-2	ASSLESEAPNTGELF
TRBV19	TRBJ1-2	ASSIETGKRVNGYT